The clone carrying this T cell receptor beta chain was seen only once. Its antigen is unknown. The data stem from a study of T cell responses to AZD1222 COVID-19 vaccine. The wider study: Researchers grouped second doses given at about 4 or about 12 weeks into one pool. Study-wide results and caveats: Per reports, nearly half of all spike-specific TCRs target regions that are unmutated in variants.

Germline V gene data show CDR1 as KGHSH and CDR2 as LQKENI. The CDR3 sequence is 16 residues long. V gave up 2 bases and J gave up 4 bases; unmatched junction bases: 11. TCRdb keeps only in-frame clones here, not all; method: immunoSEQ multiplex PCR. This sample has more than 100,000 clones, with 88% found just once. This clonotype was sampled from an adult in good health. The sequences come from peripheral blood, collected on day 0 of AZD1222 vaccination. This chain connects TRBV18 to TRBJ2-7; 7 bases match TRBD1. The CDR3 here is CASSPRQGSSGYEQYF. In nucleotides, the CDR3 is TGTGCCAGCTCACCAAGACAGGGCTCGTCTGGGTACGAGCAGTACTTC.